This TCR beta chain came from a study of T-cell memory formation after mild COVID-19. Study in general: The study found TCR clusters largely donor specific. General study points: Among contracting clones, CD4+ were mainly CM/EM and CD8+ enriched in EMRA. Second-wave clones that peaked on day 37 lacked confirmed SARS-CoV-2 specificity.

MiXCR was run by TCRdb on the 5' RACE reads, yielding one entry per CDR3 protein. The sample consists of about 400,000 distinct CDR3 sequences, more than 20% of them appearing once. Concerning this clonotype itself: Its cognate antigen is unknown.

Sequencing was done on a sample of PBMCs or a T cell subset sorted from them (not recorded which). This receptor was identified in an adult woman who had mild COVID-19 (a few samples of this study predate the infection). Cell type and time point are not known.

In nucleotides, the CDR3 is TGTGCCAGCTTAAGCGGGGCAGCGAGCACAGATACGCAGTATTTT. Its protein is CASLSGAASTDTQYF. The V gene is TRBV6-2 or TRBV6-3, the J gene TRBJ2-3; 7 positions match TRBD2. The germline V gene encodes CDR1 MNHEY and CDR2 SVGEGT. V dropped 8 bases and J dropped 0; count of bases not matched to a gene: 8. This CDR3 spans 15 amino acids.